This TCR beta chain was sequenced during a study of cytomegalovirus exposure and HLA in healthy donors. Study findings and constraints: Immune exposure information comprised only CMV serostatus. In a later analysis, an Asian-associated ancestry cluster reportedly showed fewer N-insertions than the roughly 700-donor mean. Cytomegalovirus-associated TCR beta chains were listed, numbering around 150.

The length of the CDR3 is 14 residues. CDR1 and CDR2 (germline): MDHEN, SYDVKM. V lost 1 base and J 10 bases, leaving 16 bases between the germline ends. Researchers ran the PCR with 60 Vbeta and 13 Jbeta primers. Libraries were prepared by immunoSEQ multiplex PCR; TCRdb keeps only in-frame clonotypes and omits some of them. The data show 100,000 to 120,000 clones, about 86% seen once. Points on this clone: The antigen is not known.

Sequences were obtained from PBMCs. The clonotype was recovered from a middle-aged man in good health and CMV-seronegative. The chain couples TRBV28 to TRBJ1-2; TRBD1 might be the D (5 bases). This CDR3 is CASSLLGPIFDYTF. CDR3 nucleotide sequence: TGTGCCAGCAGTTTATTGGGGCCTATATTTGACTACACCTTC.